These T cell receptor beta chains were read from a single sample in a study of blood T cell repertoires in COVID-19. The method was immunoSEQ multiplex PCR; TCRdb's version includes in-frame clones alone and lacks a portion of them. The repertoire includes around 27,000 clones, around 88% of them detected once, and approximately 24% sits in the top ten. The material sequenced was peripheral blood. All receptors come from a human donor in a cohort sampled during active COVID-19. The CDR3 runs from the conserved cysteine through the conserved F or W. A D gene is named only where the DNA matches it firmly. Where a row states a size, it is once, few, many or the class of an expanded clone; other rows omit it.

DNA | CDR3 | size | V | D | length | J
TGTGCCAGCAGTTACGGAGACTATGGCTACACCTTC | CASSYGDYGYTF | NA | TRBV6-5 | NA | 12 | TRBJ1-2
TGTGCCAGCAACCGGGGGGAGAACTATGGCTACACCTTC | CASNRGENYGYTF | NA | TRBV9 | NA | 13 | TRBJ1-2
TGTGCCAGCAGCTCGGGGCTAGCGGGGGGCCACTCCTACGAGCAGTACTTC | CASSSGLAGGHSYEQYF | NA | TRBV13 | TRBD2 | 17 | TRBJ2-7
TGTGCCAGCAGGAGGGCAGGGGAATGGTACGAGCAGTACTTC | CASRRAGEWYEQYF | NA | TRBV6-5 | NA | 14 | TRBJ2-7
TGTGCCAGCAGCTTAGGTGCCGTCAGCTACGAGCAGTACTTC | CASSLGAVSYEQYF | NA | TRBV13 | NA | 14 | TRBJ2-7
TGCGCCAGCAGCTGGGGCAGTAGCAATCAGCCCCAGCATTTT | CASSWGSSNQPQHF | once | TRBV5-1 | NA | 14 | TRBJ1-5
TGTGCCATCAACGGACAGGGGATCTATGGCTACACCTTC | CAINGQGIYGYTF | NA | TRBV10-3 | TRBD1 | 13 | TRBJ1-2
TGCGCCAGCAGTGCCGCGGGGGCTTGGACTGAAGCTTTCTTT | CASSAAGAWTEAFF | NA | TRBV10-1 | NA | 14 | TRBJ1-1
TGTGCCAGTAGCCGCGGGGGAGGGGGTATCCCCGGGGAGCTGTTTTTT | CASSRGGGGIPGELFF | NA | TRBV19 | NA | 16 | TRBJ2-2
TGTGCCAGCAGCTTACTAAAAGAGCAGTACTTC | CASSLLKEQYF | NA | TRBV7-2 | NA | 11 | TRBJ2-7
TGTGCCAGCAGCCTACTAGCGGGGGCCTACAATGAGCAGTTCTTC | CASSLLAGAYNEQFF | NA | TRBV7-3 | TRBD2 | 15 | TRBJ2-1
TGTGCCAGCAGGGGGGACACCGAGGGGTCTAATTCACCCCTCCACTTT | CASRGDTEGSNSPLHF | NA | TRBV25-1 | NA | 16 | TRBJ1-6
TGTGCCAGCAGCTTAGCGGGCAGGGGTGGCACTGAAGCTTTCTTT | CASSLAGRGGTEAFF | NA | TRBV7-6 | NA | 15 | TRBJ1-1
TGTGCCAGCAGTCCGGGGGACAGGGAGTATCAGCCCCAGCATTTT | CASSPGDREYQPQHF | NA | TRBV6-5 | TRBD1 | 15 | TRBJ1-5
TGTGCCAGCAGCTTAGCTCTCCCAGATTCACCCCTCCACTTT | CASSLALPDSPLHF | hyperexpanded | TRBV11-2 | NA | 14 | TRBJ1-6
TGTGCCAGCAGCCGTAGCGGTGGCACAGATACGCAGTATTTT | CASSRSGGTDTQYF | NA | TRBV2 | NA | 14 | TRBJ2-3
TGTGCCAGTAACCCGGGGAGTACCGGGGCCAACGTCCTGACTTTC | CASNPGSTGANVLTF | NA | TRBV19 | NA | 15 | TRBJ2-6
TGTGCCAGTAGTTTCGCGGGGGGCTACGAGCAGTACTTC | CASSFAGGYEQYF | NA | TRBV19 | TRBD2 | 13 | TRBJ2-7
TGCGCCAGCAGCTTGGAGGGGACTAGCGGGGCCTACAATGAGCAGTTCTTC | CASSLEGTSGAYNEQFF | NA | TRBV5-1 | TRBD2 | 17 | TRBJ2-1
TGTGCCAGCAGTGACCGACTGAGATCCTACGAGCAGTACTTC | CASSDRLRSYEQYF | NA | TRBV6-1 | NA | 14 | TRBJ2-7
TGTGCCAGCAGTTATTTCGGACAGGGGACCCACTCCTACAATGAGCAGTTCTTC | CASSYFGQGTHSYNEQFF | once | TRBV6-2/TRBV6-3 | TRBD1 | 18 | TRBJ2-1
TGTGCCAGCTCGCCTCTAGCGGGGAGCACAGATACGCAGTATTTT | CASSPLAGSTDTQYF | NA | TRBV18 | TRBD2 | 15 | TRBJ2-3
TGTGCCAGCATCAACAAGAACACTGAAGCTTTCTTT | CASINKNTEAFF | NA | TRBV5-8 | NA | 12 | TRBJ1-1
TGTGCTAGTGCCAGCGGCTCCGAGACCTTCAATGAGCAGTTCTTC | CASASGSETFNEQFF | NA | TRBV12-5 | NA | 15 | TRBJ2-1
TGTGCCAGCAGCTTTGGTTCCCGAGGGGGCAGCCTCTATGGCTACACCTTC | CASSFGSRGGSLYGYTF | once | TRBV5-8 | TRBD1 | 17 | TRBJ1-2
TGCGCCAGCAGCAACCCGGGACAGGGGGACAATGAGCAGTTCTTC | CASSNPGQGDNEQFF | NA | TRBV5-1 | TRBD1 | 15 | TRBJ2-1
TGTGCCAGCAGCTTGGTACAGGGAGGCAATCAGCCCCAGCATTTT | CASSLVQGGNQPQHF | NA | TRBV5-8 | NA | 15 | TRBJ1-5
TGTGCCAGCAGCACTCCAAGCGGGGGGTCCCCCCAAGAGACCCAGTACTTC | CASSTPSGGSPQETQYF | NA | TRBV5-4 | TRBD2 | 17 | TRBJ2-5
TGTGCCAGCTCACCTGATTCGGTACGAACGGCTAATGAAAAACTGTTTTTT | CASSPDSVRTANEKLFF | NA | TRBV18 | NA | 17 | TRBJ1-4
TGTGCCTGGAGTTCGGGGGAAGAAAAACTGTTTTTT | CAWSSGEEKLFF | NA | TRBV30 | NA | 12 | TRBJ1-4
TGTGCCAGCAGTCTCCGGGAACAGAACACTGAAGCTTTCTTT | CASSLREQNTEAFF | NA | TRBV6-5 | NA | 14 | TRBJ1-1
TGTGCCAGCAGCGACTCCGGGACAGGGGGCTTCGAGCAGTACTTC | CASSDSGTGGFEQYF | NA | TRBV5-6 | TRBD1 | 15 | TRBJ2-7
TGTGCCAGCAGCTTATTCGGGGGGCAAGCCGGGGAGCTGTTTTTT | CASSLFGGQAGELFF | NA | TRBV7-9 | NA | 15 | TRBJ2-2
TGTGCCAGCAGCGGACTAGCGGGGGGTGAGCAGTTCTTC | CASSGLAGGEQFF | NA | TRBV6-6 | TRBD2 | 13 | TRBJ2-1
TGTGCCAGTAGTAACCCGGGACAAGTAAGGGAGCAGTACTTC | CASSNPGQVREQYF | NA | TRBV19 | NA | 14 | TRBJ2-7
TGTGCCTGGAGGGGACTCTCCGGGACTCAGGGTGATTCACCCCTCCACTTT | CAWRGLSGTQGDSPLHF | NA | TRBV30 | NA | 17 | TRBJ1-6
TGTGCCAGCAGCTTTCGACAGGGAGGCACAGATACGCAGTATTTT | CASSFRQGGTDTQYF | NA | TRBV7-3 | TRBD1 | 15 | TRBJ2-3
TGTGCCACCAGCAGAGACAGGGGCTCTGGAAACACCATATATTTT | CATSRDRGSGNTIYF | NA | TRBV15 | NA | 15 | TRBJ1-3
TGTGCCAGCAGCCCCAAGTCTCGAGGAACTGAAGCTTTCTTT | CASSPKSRGTEAFF | NA | TRBV3-1/TRBV3-2 | NA | 14 | TRBJ1-1
TGTGCCAGCAGCTTAATACGAGAGGGCTATGGCTACACCTTC | CASSLIREGYGYTF | once | TRBV13 | NA | 14 | TRBJ1-2
TGTGCCAGCAGTGAATCAGGGGCAGGTTGGGATTCACCCCTCCACTTT | CASSESGAGWDSPLHF | NA | TRBV6-1 | NA | 16 | TRBJ1-6